The following is a TCR beta chain sequence with its context. No antigen is known for it. One junction end does not reproduce the germline sequence, and a read error may be involved. The CDR3 covers 18 residues. Germline loops: CDR1 LGHNA, CDR2 YNFKEQ. Each patient came to thyroid surgery without any prior treatment (of any kind). How the authors handled the data: What underpinned the distant-metastasis classifier for papillary thyroid cancer was the set of CDR3 differences across clinicopathological groups. TCRdb re-called the PCR reads with MiXCR. The V and J calls shown here were made by TCRdb, not taken from the authors' results. In the table there are approximately 20,000 clones, around a third of which are singletons. This entry comes from a study of metastatic and nonmetastatic thyroid tumors. As for the study in general: The study looked at repertoires side by side in blood and in tumor or nodule tissue from malignant and benign thyroid patients. General study results and limits: TCR beta diversity was reportedly significantly higher in malignant thyroid tumors than benign nodules, in blood and tumor.

The sample taken for sequencing was tumor tissue. This receptor was identified in a male donor with papillary thyroid cancer or a benign thyroid nodule (not recorded which). Some clones in this sample may be carry-over from other donors' samples. The gene calls are TRBV4-2 and TRBJ2-2; the match to TRBD2 covers 12 bases. CDR3 sequence reads: CPSSQGLAGSWNAVELFF. In DNA form, the CDR3 reads TGTCCCAGCAGCCAAGGACTAGCGGGATCCTGGAATGCCGTGGAGCTGTTTTTT.